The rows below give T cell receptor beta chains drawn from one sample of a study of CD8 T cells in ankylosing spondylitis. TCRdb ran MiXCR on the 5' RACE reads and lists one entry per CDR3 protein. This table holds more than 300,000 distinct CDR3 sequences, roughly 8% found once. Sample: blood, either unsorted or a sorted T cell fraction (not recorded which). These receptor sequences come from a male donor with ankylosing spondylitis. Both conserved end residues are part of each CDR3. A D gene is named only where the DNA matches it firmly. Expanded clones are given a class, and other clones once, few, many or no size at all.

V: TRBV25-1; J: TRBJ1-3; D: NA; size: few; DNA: TGTGCCAGCAGTGATGACCGAACCTACTCTGGAAACACCATATATTTT; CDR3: CASSDDRTYSGNTIYF
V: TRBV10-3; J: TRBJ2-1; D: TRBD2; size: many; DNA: TGTGCCATCGGGACTAGCGGTGACAATGAGCAGTTCTTC; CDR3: CAIGTSGDNEQFF
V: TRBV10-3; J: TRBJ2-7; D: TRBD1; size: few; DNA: TGTGCCATCAGTGGGGGACAGGGGGTAACCTACGAGCAGTACTTC; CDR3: CAISGGQGVTYEQYF
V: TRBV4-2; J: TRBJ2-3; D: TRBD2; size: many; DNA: TGTGCCAGCAGCCAATCTGGGGCGGGAGGGCCAGCAGATACGCAGTATTTT; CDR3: CASSQSGAGGPADTQYF
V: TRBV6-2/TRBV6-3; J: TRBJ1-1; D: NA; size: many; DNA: TGTGCCAGCAGTTACATCCTTGGAAACACTGAAGCTTTCTTT; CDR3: CASSYILGNTEAFF
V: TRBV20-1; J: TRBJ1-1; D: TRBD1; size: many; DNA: TGCAGTGCGTCCCGCGGGACAGCAATGAACACTGAAGCTTTCTTT; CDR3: CSASRGTAMNTEAFF
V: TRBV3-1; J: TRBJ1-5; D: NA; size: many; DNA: TGCGCCAGCAGCCAAGATCCAAATCAGCCCCAGCATTTT; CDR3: CASSQDPNQPQHF
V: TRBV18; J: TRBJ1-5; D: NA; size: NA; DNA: TGTGCCAGCTCACTAGCGGGCCCGGGCGGCAATCAGCCCCAGCATTTT; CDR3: CASSLAGPGGNQPQHF
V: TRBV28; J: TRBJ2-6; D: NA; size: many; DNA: TGTGCCAGCAGTTTTCGCGGGGCTGGGGCCAACGTCCTGACTTTC; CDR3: CASSFRGAGANVLTF
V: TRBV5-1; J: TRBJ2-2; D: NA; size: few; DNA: TGCGCCAGCAGCTTGGACCCTCCCGGCACCGGGGAGCTGTTTTTT; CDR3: CASSLDPPGTGELFF
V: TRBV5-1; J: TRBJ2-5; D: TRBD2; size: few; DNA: TGCGCCAGCAGCCTCGGACTAGCGGGAGGGCCGGAAGAGACCCAGTACTTC; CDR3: CASSLGLAGGPEETQYF
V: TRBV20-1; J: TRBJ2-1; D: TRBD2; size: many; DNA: TGCAGTGCGAGAGGGACTAGCGGGAGCAATGAGCAGTTCTTC; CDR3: CSARGTSGSNEQFF
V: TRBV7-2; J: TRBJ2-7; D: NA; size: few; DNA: TGTGCCAGCAGCCCCAGAGTAGGCTACGAGCAGTACTTC; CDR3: CASSPRVGYEQYF
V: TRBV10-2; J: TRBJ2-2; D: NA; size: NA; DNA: TGCGCCAGCAGTGAGTCGTGGCGGGAGAACACCGGGGAGCTGTTTTTT; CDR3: CASSESWRENTGELFF
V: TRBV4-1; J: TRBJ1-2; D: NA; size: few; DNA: TGCGCCAGCAGCCAAGTCGATTTGGGGTTCTCCTATGGCTACACCTTC; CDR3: CASSQVDLGFSYGYTF
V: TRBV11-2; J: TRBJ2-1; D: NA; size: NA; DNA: TGTGCCAGCAGCTTAGGCGGAGGGGGCCTCAATGAGCAGTTCTTC; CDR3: CASSLGGGGLNEQFF
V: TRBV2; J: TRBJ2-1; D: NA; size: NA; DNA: TGTGCCAGCATGAGGGATGGGGGCTCCTACAATGAGCAGTTCTTC; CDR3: CASMRDGGSYNEQFF
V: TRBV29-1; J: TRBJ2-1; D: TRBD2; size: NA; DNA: TGCAGCGTGGGGGGGGGACTAGACTATGAGCAGTTCTTC; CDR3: CSVGGGLDYEQFF
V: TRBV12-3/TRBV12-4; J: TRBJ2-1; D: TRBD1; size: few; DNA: TGTGCCAGCAGTCGATTAGGGGGCCTCGACTTACACTCCTACAATGAGCAGTTCTTC; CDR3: CASSRLGGLDLHSYNEQFF
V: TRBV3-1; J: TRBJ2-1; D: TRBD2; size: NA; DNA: TGTGCCAGCAGCCAAGAACGTCTAGCGGGAGACAATGAGCAGTTCTTC; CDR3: CASSQERLAGDNEQFF
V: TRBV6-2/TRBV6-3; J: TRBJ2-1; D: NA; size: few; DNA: TGTGCCAGCAGGCCACATTTAATGTCCTACAATGAGCAGTTCTTC; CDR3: CASRPHLMSYNEQFF
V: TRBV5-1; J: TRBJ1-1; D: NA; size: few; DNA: TGCGCCAGCAGCTACGAGTTGGACAGAGCAGAAGCTTTCTTT; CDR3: CASSYELDRAEAFF
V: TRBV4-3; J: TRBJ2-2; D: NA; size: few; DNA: TGCGCCAGCAGCCGTAGTTTAGCCGGGGAGCTGTTTTTT; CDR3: CASSRSLAGELFF
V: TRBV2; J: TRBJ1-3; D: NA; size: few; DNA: TGTGCCAGCAGTGAAGCGTGGTCTACTGGAAACACCATATATTTT; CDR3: CASSEAWSTGNTIYF
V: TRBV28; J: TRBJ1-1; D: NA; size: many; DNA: TGTGCCAGCAGTTTTCCCACTGAAGCTTTCTTT; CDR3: CASSFPTEAFF
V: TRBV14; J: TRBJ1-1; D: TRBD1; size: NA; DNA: TGTGCCAGCAGAAACACAGGGGGCTTCGGGGAAGCTTTCTTT; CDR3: CASRNTGGFGEAFF
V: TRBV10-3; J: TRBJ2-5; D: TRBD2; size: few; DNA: TGTGCCATCAGTGATTGGGGGGAGCGGGGCCAAGAGACCCAGTACTTC; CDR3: CAISDWGERGQETQYF
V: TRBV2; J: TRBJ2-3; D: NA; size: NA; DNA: TGTGCCAGCAGTGAGGGAGGAAAATCGACAGATACGCAGTATTTT; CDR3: CASSEGGKSTDTQYF
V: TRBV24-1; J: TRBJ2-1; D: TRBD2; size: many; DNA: TGTGCCACCAGTGATCAAGGGACTAGCGGTGGCAATGAGCAGTTCTTC; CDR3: CATSDQGTSGGNEQFF
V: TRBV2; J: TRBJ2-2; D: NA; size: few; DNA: TGTGCCAGCAGAGACAGGTTCCTATCCGGGGAGCTGTTTTTT; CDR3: CASRDRFLSGELFF
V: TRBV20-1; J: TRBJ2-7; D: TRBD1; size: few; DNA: TGCAGTGCTAGAGATGGGGACAGGGGTTCCTACGAGCAGTACTTC; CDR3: CSARDGDRGSYEQYF
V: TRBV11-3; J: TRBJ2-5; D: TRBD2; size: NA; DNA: TGTGCCAGCAGCTTGAGGGCGGGAGAAGAGACCCAGTACTTC; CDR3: CASSLRAGEETQYF
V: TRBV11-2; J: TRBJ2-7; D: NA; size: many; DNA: TGTGCCAGCAGCTCAACATACTACGAGCAGTACTTC; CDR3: CASSSTYYEQYF
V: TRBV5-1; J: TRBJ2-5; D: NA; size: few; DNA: TGCGCCAGCAGCTTGGCCGTGGCAAGCGAGACCCAGTACTTC; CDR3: CASSLAVASETQYF
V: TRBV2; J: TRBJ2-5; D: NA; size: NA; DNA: TGTGCCACACGAAGGACACCCCCCGAGACCCAGTACTTC; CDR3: CATRRTPPETQYF
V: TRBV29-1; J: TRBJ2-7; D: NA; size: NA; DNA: TGCAGCGTTGGCGTCAGTGGGTCCTACGAGCAGTACTTC; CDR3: CSVGVSGSYEQYF
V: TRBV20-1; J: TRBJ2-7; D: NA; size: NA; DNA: TGCAGTGCTAGGGGGATCGGGGGAGTCGCCTACGAGCAGTACTTC; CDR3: CSARGIGGVAYEQYF
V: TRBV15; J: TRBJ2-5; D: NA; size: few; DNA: TGTGCCACCAGCGAAGGAGCGGCGCAACAAGAGACCCAGTACTTC; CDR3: CATSEGAAQQETQYF